A single sample is the source of the 9 T cell receptor beta chains below, sequenced in a study of identical twins. Each CDR3 protein is one row after TCRdb ran MiXCR on the 5' RACE reads. The profile shows hundreds of thousands of distinct CDR3 sequences, 9% to 15% of them singletons. These records were also assigned to another study, of yellow fever vaccine responses in identical twins.

The source material was CD8+ T cells sorted from blood. The receptor set was obtained from a woman in her late teens or twenties in good health.

The chain joins TRBV29-1 to TRBJ2-1; 9 bases agree with TRBD2. The CDR3 contains 15 residues. After removal of 7 bases from V and 7 bases from J, the junction contained 14 bases not matched to a gene. Germline V lookup: CDR1 SQVTM, CDR2 ANQGSEA. In nucleotides, the CDR3 is TGCAGCGCCCCAAAGCTAGCGGGAATCGGTAATGAGCAGTTCTTC. This gives the protein CSAPKLAGIGNEQFF.

The chain carries TRBV7-9 and TRBJ1-2, with D possibly being TRBD1 (5 bases). The length of the CDR3 is 14 residues. Germline V CDR1 and CDR2: SEHNR, FQNEAQ (reference sequence). The V end lost 1 base, the J end lost 5 bases, and 11 bases lay between the germline ends. CDR3 in DNA: TGTGCCAGCAGCTTAGGGACAAAGGGGTATGGCTACACCTTC. It translates to CASSLGTKGYGYTF.

A few counts support this clonotype. This sequence joins TRBV20-1 and TRBJ2-1; TRBD2 matches 8 bases. CDR3 length: 13 residues. After removal of 6 bases from V and 10 bases from J, the junction contained 11 bases not matched to a gene. CDR1 and CDR2 from the germline V gene are DFQATT and SNEGSKA (reference sequence). DNA of the CDR3: TGCAGTGCAGCCGGGACTAGAAGGGACGAGCAGTTCTTC. Amino acids: CSAAGTRRDEQFF.

V usage is TRBV7-9 and J usage is TRBJ2-1; 9 bases fit TRBD1. The CDR3 has 16 residues. The germline V gene has CDR1 SEHNR and CDR2 FQNEAQ (reference sequence). J gave up 5 bases and V 5 bases, and 10 bases lay outside the gene matches. CDR3 in amino acids: CASSPPDRGVNNEQFF. The DNA of the CDR3 is TGTGCCAGCAGCCCCCCGGACAGGGGCGTGAACAATGAGCAGTTCTTC.

This clonotype has just a few counts. This sequence joins TRBV12-3 or TRBV12-4 and TRBJ2-2; 8 positions match TRBD2. Trimming at V came to 7 bases and at J to 8 bases, leaving 6 bases not matched to a gene. CDR3 length: 13 residues. CDR3 DNA sequence: TGTGCCAGCACCCTGAGCGGGAGTGGGGAGCTGTTTTTT. Protein product: CASTLSGSGELFF.

This clonotype came up many times. The chain employs TRBV11-2 and TRBJ2-7; D unresolved. CDR1 SGHAT and CDR2 FQNNGV come from the germline V gene. V was clipped by 0 bases and J by 3 bases, with 6 bases between them. The CDR3 spans 13 residues. CDR3 nucleotide sequence: TGTGCCAGCAGCTTAGAACCAGGCTACGAGCAGTACGTC. Protein: CASSLEPGYEQYV.

This chain uses TRBV4-1 with TRBJ2-1; D remains unclear. Trimming removed 2 bases from V and 9 bases from J, with 8 bases in between. The CDR3 has 12 residues. The germline gives CDR1 MGHRA, CDR2 YSYEKL. This chain's CDR3 is CASSQYNGEQFF. The CDR3 bases are TGCGCCAGCAGCCAATATAATGGTGAGCAGTTCTTC.

The gene calls are TRBV20-1 and TRBJ2-4, with 10 nucleotides matching TRBD2. The germline V gene has CDR1 DFQATT and CDR2 SNEGSKA (reference sequence). After removal of 0 bases from V and 16 bases from J, the junction contained 9 bases not matched to a gene. The CDR3 loop spans 13 amino acids. The CDR3 DNA is TGCAGTGCTAGAGATCAAAGCGGGGGGGCCGAATACTTC. The encoded protein is CSARDQSGGAEYF.

The chain employs TRBV7-6 and TRBJ2-1; no clear D. With 1 base removed from V and 6 bases from J, the gap between germline ends came to 13 bases. CDR1 is SGHVS, CDR2 FNYEAQ, per germline. The CDR3 loop spans 15 amino acids. In DNA, the CDR3 is TGTGCCAGCAGCTTAGGCGCAGGATATAGCAATGAGCAGTTCTTC. Its protein is CASSLGAGYSNEQFF.